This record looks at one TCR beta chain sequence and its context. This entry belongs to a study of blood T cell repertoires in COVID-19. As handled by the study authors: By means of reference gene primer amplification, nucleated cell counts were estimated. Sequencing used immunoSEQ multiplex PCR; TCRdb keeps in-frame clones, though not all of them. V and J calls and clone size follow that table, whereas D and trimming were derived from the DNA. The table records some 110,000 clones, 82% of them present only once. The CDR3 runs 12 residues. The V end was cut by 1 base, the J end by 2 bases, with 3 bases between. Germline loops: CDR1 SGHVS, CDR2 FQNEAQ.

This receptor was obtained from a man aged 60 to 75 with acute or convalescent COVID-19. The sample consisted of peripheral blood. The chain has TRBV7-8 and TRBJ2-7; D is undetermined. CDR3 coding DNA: TGTGCCAGCAGCTTAGGAGCCTACGAGCAGTACTTC. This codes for CASSLGAYEQYF.